What follows are 14 T cell receptor beta chains derived from one specimen sequenced in a study of radiation and T cells in renal cell carcinoma. TCRdb's table, derived via immunoSEQ multiplex PCR, lists solely in-frame clones and lacks some. Found here are around 29,000 clones, 65% to 85% of them singletons; the top ten hold around a third. The sample's time point: blood 4 weeks post-SBRT, at nephrectomy. Treatment given: 15 Gy SBRT to primary tumor, nephrectomy 4 weeks later. The source was blood, collected from a patient whose treatment included radiotherapy and nephrectomy. Every receptor here comes from a man aged 60 to 75 with renal cell carcinoma.

The J gene is TRBJ1-2, the V gene TRBV29-1; no definite D call. This CDR3 comprises 11 residues. Germline loops: CDR1 SQVTM, CDR2 ANQGSEA. The V gene lost 6 bases and the J gene lost 5 bases, with 10 bases spanning the gap. The CDR3 DNA reads as TGCAGCGTCGGCGGGATATATGGCTACACCTTC. It yields the protein CSVGGIYGYTF.

This rearrangement joins TRBV5-1 to TRBJ2-4; 8 nucleotides align to TRBD2. The CDR3 covers 19 residues. The germline V gene has CDR1 SGHRS and CDR2 YFSETQ. Trimming removed 0 bases from V and 0 bases from J; junction bases left unmatched: 11. CDR3 nucleotides: TGCGCCAGCAGCTTGGCTGGCCCTCGGGGGGGATTAGCCAAAAACATTCAGTACTTC. It is translated as CASSLAGPRGGLAKNIQYF.

The count of this clone is one. The CDR3 sequence: CAWSPPAGLVPYNEQFF. In nucleotides, the CDR3 is TGTGCCTGGAGTCCACCGGCAGGACTCGTACCCTACAATGAGCAGTTCTTC. The chain links TRBV30 to TRBJ2-1, with D possibly matching TRBD2 (5 bases). This CDR3 spans 17 amino acids. CDR1 and CDR2 (germline): GTSNPN, SVGIG (reference sequence). V dropped 2 bases and J dropped 2 bases, with 19 bases sitting between them. The complete variable domain, with remaining parts taken from reference TRBV30 and TRBJ2-1, reads SQTIHQWPATLVQPVGSPLSLECTVEGTSNPNLYWYRQAAGRGLQLLFYSVGIGQISSEVPQNLSASRPQDRQFILSSKKLLLSDSGFYLCAWSPPAGLVPYNEQFFGPGTRLTVL.

The gene calls are TRBV30 and TRBJ2-1; D may be TRBD2 (6 bases). CDR3 length: 14 amino acids. The germline V gene has CDR1 GTSNPN and CDR2 SVGIG (reference sequence). Trimming pared 8 bases from V and 0 bases from J, leaving 14 bases between. This chain's CDR3 is CALEGTGSYNEQFF. CDR3 sequence (DNA): TGTGCCCTCGAAGGGACTGGCTCCTACAATGAGCAGTTCTTC.

The V call is TRBV4-3, the J call TRBJ1-2; TRBD1 aligns across 7 bases. Per germline, CDR1 LGHNA and CDR2 YSLEER. This CDR3 region has 17 residues. After removal of 1 base from V and 6 bases from J, the junction contained 14 bases not matched to a gene. Here the CDR3 reads CASSQATGVRVGDGYTF. The CDR3 bases are TGCGCCAGCAGCCAAGCTACAGGGGTAAGAGTTGGCGATGGCTACACCTTC.

The CDR3 spells CASSHRDKTYEQYF. DNA of the CDR3: TGCGCCAGCAGCCACCGGGACAAGACCTACGAGCAGTACTTC. The chain couples TRBV5-1 to TRBJ2-7, with a weak D call TRBD1 (6 bases). Between the trimmed V and J ends, which lost 4 bases and 2 bases, there was a span of 13 bases. The CDR3 sequence is 14 residues long. Germline values: CDR1 SGHRS, CDR2 YFSETQ.

The J gene is TRBJ2-1, the V gene TRBV5-4; 10 bases are a match to TRBD2. Germline values: CDR1 SGHNT, CDR2 YYREEE (reference sequence). The CDR3 has 14 residues. With 3 bases clipped from V and 9 bases from J, the junction kept 6 bases outside the gene matches. DNA for the CDR3: TGTGCCAGCAGCTCTGAGCGGGAGGGGGGTGAGCAGTTCTTC. Protein: CASSSEREGGEQFF.

The rearrangement joins TRBV4-3 to TRBJ2-7; D assignment may be TRBD1 or TRBD2 (5 bases each). Trimming took 0 bases from V and 3 from J, leaving 9 bases between them. Germline V lookup: CDR1 LGHNA, CDR2 YSLEER. This CDR3 comprises 14 residues. CDR3 sequence reads: CASSQEMGDYEQYF. The CDR3 nucleotides are TGCGCCAGCAGCCAAGAAATGGGGGACTACGAGCAGTACTTC.

The chain employs TRBV9 and TRBJ2-5; D is unclear. Germline values: CDR1 SGDLS, CDR2 YYNGEE. CDR3 size: 13 residues. Trimming cost V 4 bases and J 7 bases, with 14 bases left between them. The CDR3 protein is CASSTGRTGTQYF. DNA for the CDR3: TGTGCCAGCAGCACCGGTCGGACGGGGACCCAGTACTTC.

The chain links TRBV7-2 to TRBJ2-7, with 12 bases aligning to TRBD2. This CDR3 has 13 residues. CDR1 is SGHTA and CDR2 is FQGNSA in the germline V gene. V gave up 5 bases and J gave up 12 bases; unmatched junction bases: 8. Here the CDR3 DNA reads TGTGCCAGCAGCCCGCGACTAGCGGGAGAAGGGTACTTC. The encoded protein is CASSPRLAGEGYF.

The chain uses TRBV9 and TRBJ2-1; 9 bases match TRBD2. Germline V gene sequence: CDR1 SGDLS, CDR2 YYNGEE. Trimming took 4 bases from V and 4 from J; bases not matched to a gene: 6. CDR3 length: 15 amino acids. The CDR3 is CASSFSGSGYNEQFF. For the CDR3, the DNA is TGTGCCAGCAGCTTTAGCGGGAGTGGGTACAATGAGCAGTTCTTC.

The V call is TRBV19, the J call TRBJ1-2; D uncertain. CDR3 length equals 14 residues. Per germline, CDR1 LNHDA and CDR2 SQIVND (reference sequence). Trimming took off 7 bases at V and 7 bases at J, with 19 bases between the two ends. The DNA for the CDR3 is TGTGCCAGTAATATGGCAGCTACTATGGCTGGCTACACCTTC. Translation gives CASNMAATMAGYTF.

The rearrangement uses TRBV7-9 and TRBJ2-5; D call uncertain. Looked up from germline, CDR1 is SEHNR and CDR2 is FQNEAQ (reference sequence). The CDR3 spans 13 residues. Trimming left V 5 bases short and J 5 bases short, with 12 bases between. The CDR3 DNA reads TGTGCCAGCAGCCCTAAAGGGCCCGAGACCCAGTACTTC. It is translated as CASSPKGPETQYF.

CDR3 in DNA: TGTGCCAGTAGTACAGGTAGCGGGGGGAGAGAGACCCAGTACTTC. Translating gives CASSTGSGGRETQYF. The gene calls are TRBV19 and TRBJ2-5; 10 bases are shared with TRBD2. The CDR3 is 15 amino acids. J was trimmed by 4 bases and V by 4 bases; bases with no gene match: 6. CDR1 is LNHDA, CDR2 SQIVND, per germline (reference sequence).